A selection of T cell receptor beta chains follows, all from one sample in a study of shared clonotypes between healthy human individuals. Data came from immunoSEQ multiplex PCR; TCRdb stores just in-frame clones and leaves some out. This table holds nearly 600,000 clones, about 95% found once. Sequenced: naive CD8+ T cells sorted from blood. The source is a woman in her 30s in good health. CDR3s include the opening cysteine and the closing phenylalanine or tryptophan. The order of the fields is CDR3 protein, clone size, V gene, J gene. Some rows mark clone size as missing; the rest say once, few, many or name a class of expanded clone.

CDR3: CAISAETSPYNEQFF; size: .; V: TRBV10-3; J: TRBJ2-1
CDR3: CASSQDADNSPLHF; size: .; V: TRBV4-2; J: TRBJ1-6
CDR3: CASSPYTGELFF; size: .; V: TRBV28; J: TRBJ2-2
CDR3: CASSIRGQGAHEQYF; size: .; V: TRBV5-1; J: TRBJ2-7
CDR3: CSVEDQTEQYF; size: once; V: TRBV29-1; J: TRBJ2-7
CDR3: CASSSDLARPGTQYF; size: .; V: TRBV27; J: TRBJ2-5
CDR3: CASSFGSPVGNEQFF; size: .; V: TRBV27; J: TRBJ2-1
CDR3: CASSTGTVYEQYF; size: .; V: TRBV6-5; J: TRBJ2-7
CDR3: CASSPRGSSGLNTEAFF; size: .; V: TRBV4-1; J: TRBJ1-1
CDR3: CASSQNDSPGNTIYF; size: .; V: TRBV4-1; J: TRBJ1-3